This T cell receptor (beta chain) was sequenced in a study of T cell responses to AZD1222 COVID-19 vaccine. Trimming at V came to 0 bases and at J to 0 bases, leaving 5 bases not matched to a gene. Germline CDR1 is SGHVS and CDR2 is FQNEAQ. CDR3 length: 18 residues. Data came from immunoSEQ multiplex PCR; TCRdb stores just in-frame clones and leaves some out. The table records tens of thousands of clones, approximately 91% of them present only once. This TCR was recovered from an adult in good health. This specimen was peripheral blood, taken on day 0 of MenACWY control vaccination. This chain links TRBV7-8 with TRBJ1-6; 7 positions match TRBD1. In DNA form, the CDR3 reads TGTGCCAGCAGCTTAGCTGCACGGGACAGCTCCTATAATTCACCCCTCCACTTT. As protein: CASSLAARDSSYNSPLHF.